The rows below give T cell receptor beta chains drawn from one sample of a study of identical twins. Each CDR3 protein gets one entry after TCRdb re-called the 5' RACE reads with MiXCR. Among around 680,000 distinct CDR3 sequences, 8% to 9% were seen once, and the ten largest hold roughly 0.9%. This sample was shared with a second study, whose subject was yellow fever vaccine responses in identical twins.

The sequenced sample consisted of PBMCs. The receptor set was obtained from a woman under 30 in good health. Each CDR3 is given with its conserved first and last residue. The D gene is left open where the match is weak. Some rows have no size entry. The others give once, few or many, or a class for an expanded clone.

clone_size d_call j_call v_call cdr3_aa cdr3_nt
few . TRBJ2-1 TRBV4-1 CASSQPWGVQSQSSYNEQFF TGCGCCAGCAGCCAACCCTGGGGGGTTCAAAGTCAGAGCTCCTACAATGAGCAGTTCTTC
few . TRBJ1-6 TRBV7-2 CASSRSGLESPLHF TGTGCCAGCAGCCGATCAGGGCTAGAGTCACCCCTCCACTTT
few . TRBJ2-7 TRBV28 CASSLLQLGYEQYF TGTGCCAGCAGTCTGTTACAGCTGGGATACGAGCAGTACTTC
few . TRBJ2-7 TRBV10-1 CASSDLGAGGGWEQYF TGCGCCAGCAGTGACCTCGGAGCCGGAGGTGGATGGGAGCAGTACTTC
few . TRBJ2-2 TRBV2 CASRHDGNTGELFF TGTGCCAGCAGACACGACGGAAACACCGGGGAGCTGTTTTTT
. . TRBJ2-1 TRBV12-3/TRBV12-4 CASRPSGVGNNEQFF TGTGCCAGCAGACCAAGCGGAGTTGGGAACAATGAGCAGTTCTTC
few . TRBJ1-1 TRBV12-3/TRBV12-4 CASSPGTPAEAFF TGTGCCAGCAGCCCTGGGACACCCGCTGAAGCTTTCTTT
few . TRBJ1-5 TRBV12-3/TRBV12-4 CASSPGTSGAFSQPQHF TGTGCCAGCAGTCCAGGGACGTCGGGGGCTTTCAGTCAGCCCCAGCATTTT
few . TRBJ2-7 TRBV20-1 CSAKARNTYEQYF TGCAGTGCTAAAGCTCGGAACACCTACGAGCAGTACTTC
few . TRBJ2-7 TRBV7-8 CASSLAALEQYF TGTGCCAGCAGCTTAGCAGCCCTCGAGCAGTACTTC
. . TRBJ2-1 TRBV29-1 CSAAGQVSYNEQFF TGCAGCGCCGCAGGGCAGGTTTCCTACAATGAGCAGTTCTTC
many . TRBJ2-1 TRBV10-3 CAISAGVTGTEQFF TGTGCCATCAGTGCGGGGGTTACAGGTACTGAGCAGTTCTTC
few TRBD1 TRBJ1-1 TRBV7-2 CASSIKDRGFYGTEAFF TGTGCCAGCAGCATTAAGGACAGGGGATTTTACGGGACTGAAGCTTTCTTT
. TRBD2 TRBJ2-7 TRBV3-1 CASSQGAPGGTYEQYF TGTGCCAGCAGCCAGGGGGCGCCGGGGGGGACGTACGAGCAGTACTTC
many . TRBJ2-3 TRBV5-6 CASSLGGRRTDTQYF TGTGCCAGCAGCTTGGGAGGGAGACGCACAGATACGCAGTATTTT
few TRBD1 TRBJ2-4 TRBV5-1 CASSPGTGVYIQYF TGCGCCAGCAGCCCCGGGACAGGTGTATACATTCAGTACTTC
. . TRBJ2-3 TRBV7-3 CASSADGATQYF TGTGCCAGCAGCGCGGACGGCGCTACGCAGTATTTT
. TRBD1 TRBJ2-7 TRBV20-1 CSARDQGYRGYEQYF TGCAGTGCTAGAGATCAAGGTTACAGGGGGTACGAGCAGTACTTC
many . TRBJ2-1 TRBV9 CASSVDLLSSYNEQFF TGTGCCAGCAGCGTAGATTTGCTGAGCTCCTACAATGAGCAGTTCTTC
few . TRBJ2-3 TRBV20-1 CSALSGRTDTQYF TGCAGTGCTCTCTCGGGACGCACAGATACGCAGTATTTT
. TRBD1 TRBJ2-7 TRBV29-1 CSVMGQPSSSYEHYF TGCAGCGTTATGGGACAGCCCTCTAGCTCCTACGAGCATTACTTC
. . TRBJ2-5 TRBV12-3/TRBV12-4 CASSPGTGLEETQYF TGTGCCAGCAGTCCCGGGACGGGACTTGAAGAGACCCAGTACTTC
. TRBD2 TRBJ2-7 TRBV12-3/TRBV12-4 CASSLAGLEVEQYF TGTGCCAGCAGTTTAGCGGGACTAGAGGTTGAGCAGTACTTC
. TRBD1 TRBJ2-7 TRBV7-3 CASSLINRGEQYF TGTGCCAGCAGCTTAATCAACAGGGGCGAGCAGTACTTC
. . TRBJ2-7 TRBV11-2 CASSFPQRSYEQYF TGTGCCAGCAGCTTTCCCCAGCGAAGCTACGAGCAGTACTTC
many . TRBJ1-4 TRBV28 CASSLQGSEKLFF TGTGCCAGCAGCCTGCAGGGGAGCGAAAAACTGTTTTTT
many TRBD1 TRBJ1-1 TRBV7-3 CASSLDYRGRNTEAFF TGTGCCAGCAGCTTAGATTACAGGGGTAGGAACACTGAAGCTTTCTTT